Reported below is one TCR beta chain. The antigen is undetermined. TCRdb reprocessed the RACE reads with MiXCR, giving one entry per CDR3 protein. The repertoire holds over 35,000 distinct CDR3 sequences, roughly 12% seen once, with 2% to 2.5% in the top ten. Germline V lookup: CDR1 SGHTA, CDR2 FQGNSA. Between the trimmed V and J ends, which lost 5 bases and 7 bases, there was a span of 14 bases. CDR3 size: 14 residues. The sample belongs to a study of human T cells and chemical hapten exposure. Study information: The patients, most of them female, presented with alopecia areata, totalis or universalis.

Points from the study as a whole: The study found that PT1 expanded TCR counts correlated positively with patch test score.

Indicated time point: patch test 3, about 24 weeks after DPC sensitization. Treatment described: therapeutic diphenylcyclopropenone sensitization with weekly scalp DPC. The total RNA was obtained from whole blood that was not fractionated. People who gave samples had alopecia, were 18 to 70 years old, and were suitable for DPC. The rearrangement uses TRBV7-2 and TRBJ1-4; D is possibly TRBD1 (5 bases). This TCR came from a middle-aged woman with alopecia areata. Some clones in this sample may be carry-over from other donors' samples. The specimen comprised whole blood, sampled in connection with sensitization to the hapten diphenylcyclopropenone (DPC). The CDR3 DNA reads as TGTGCCAGCAGCCTGGACAAGGTCTCTGAAAAACTGTTTTTT. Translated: CASSLDKVSEKLFF.